This T cell receptor beta chain came from a study of monozygotic twins with cystic fibrosis. Study background: Libraries were built from roughly 2.8 micrograms of fragmented DNA using roughly 14 PCR cycles.

Details on this clone: Antigen: not known.

The CDR3 has 17 residues. Sequencing was performed with immunoSEQ multiplex PCR; in TCRdb, only in-frame clones are kept and a portion is missing. The profile shows over 20,000 clones, 95% to 98% of them singletons. Study observations and caveats: Nucleotide-identical clonotype sharing was significantly higher within monozygotic CF twin pairs than between unrelated CF individuals. J usage was most co-twin-similar in 8 of 16 pairs, V in 13. Median Simpson clonality of about 0.01 suggested naive T cells predominated.

Input material: blood. This chain joins TRBV1 and TRBJ2-6; the tabulated D call, TRBD2, remains unverified against the DNA. TRBV1 is labeled a pseudogene. The clonotype comes from a girl aged 10-17 years with cystic fibrosis. CDR3 nucleotides: TGCACCACCGCGCGGGGAAGGCTAGACTCTGGGGCCAACGTCCTGACTTTC. Its protein product is CTTARGRLDSGANVLTF.